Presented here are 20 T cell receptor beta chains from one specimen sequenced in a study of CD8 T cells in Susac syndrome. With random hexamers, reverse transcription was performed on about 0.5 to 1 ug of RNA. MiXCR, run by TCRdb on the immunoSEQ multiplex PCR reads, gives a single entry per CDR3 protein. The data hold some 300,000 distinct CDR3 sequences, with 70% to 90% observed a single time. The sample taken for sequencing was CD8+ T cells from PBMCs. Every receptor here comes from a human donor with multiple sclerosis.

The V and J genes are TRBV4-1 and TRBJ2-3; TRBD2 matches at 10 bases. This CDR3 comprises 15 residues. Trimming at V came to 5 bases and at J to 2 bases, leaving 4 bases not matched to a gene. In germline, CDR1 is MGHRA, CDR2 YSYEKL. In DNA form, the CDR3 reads TGCGCCAGCAGCTCAGGACTAGCGGCCACAGATACGCAGTATTTT. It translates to CASSSGLAATDTQYF.

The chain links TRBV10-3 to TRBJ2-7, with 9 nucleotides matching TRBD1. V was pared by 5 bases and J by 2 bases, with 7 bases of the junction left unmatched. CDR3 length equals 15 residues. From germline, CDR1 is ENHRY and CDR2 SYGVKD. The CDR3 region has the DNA TGTGCCATCAGTCGGACAGGGGAGATGGCCTACGAGCAGTACTTC. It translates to CAISRTGEMAYEQYF.

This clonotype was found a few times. CDR3 residues: CASSEWVGSYEQYF. In nucleotides, the CDR3 is TGTGCCAGCAGTGAATGGGTAGGGTCCTACGAGCAGTACTTC. The V call is TRBV6-1, the J call TRBJ2-7; D remains unclear. Germline CDR1 is MNHNS and CDR2 is SASEGT. V lost 2 bases and J lost 1, with 9 bases in between. This CDR3 comprises 14 residues.

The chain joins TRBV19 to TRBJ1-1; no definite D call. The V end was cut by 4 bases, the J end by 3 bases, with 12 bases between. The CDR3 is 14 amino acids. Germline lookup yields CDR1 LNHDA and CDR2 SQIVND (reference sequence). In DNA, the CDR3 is TGTGCCAGTAGTAGACGTACGGGGTACACTGAAGCTTTCTTT. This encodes CASSRRTGYTEAFF.

The CDR3, as DNA: TGTGCCAGCAGCCCTTTCGGGGGGGCCAACCACGAGCAGTACTTC. Translating it yields CASSPFGGANHEQYF. The chain links TRBV5-4 to TRBJ2-7; TRBD2 matches at 8 bases. There are 15 residues in the CDR3. Germline assignment: CDR1 SGHNT and CDR2 YYREEE (reference sequence). Trimming removed 4 bases from V and 5 bases from J; junction bases left unmatched: 11.

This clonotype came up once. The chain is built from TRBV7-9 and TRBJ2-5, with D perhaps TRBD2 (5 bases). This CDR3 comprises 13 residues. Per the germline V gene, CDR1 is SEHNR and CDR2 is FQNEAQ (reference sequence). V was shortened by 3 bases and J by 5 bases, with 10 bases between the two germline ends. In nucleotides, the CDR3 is TGTGCCAGCAGCTTGCCCTTAGCGGAGACCCAGTACTTC. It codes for CASSLPLAETQYF.

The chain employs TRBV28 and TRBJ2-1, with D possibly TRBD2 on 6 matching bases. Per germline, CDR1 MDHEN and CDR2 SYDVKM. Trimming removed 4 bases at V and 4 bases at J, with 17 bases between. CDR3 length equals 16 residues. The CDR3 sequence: CASSSPRESRYNEQFF. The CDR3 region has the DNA TGTGCCAGCAGTTCCCCCCGGGAGAGCAGATACAATGAGCAGTTCTTC.

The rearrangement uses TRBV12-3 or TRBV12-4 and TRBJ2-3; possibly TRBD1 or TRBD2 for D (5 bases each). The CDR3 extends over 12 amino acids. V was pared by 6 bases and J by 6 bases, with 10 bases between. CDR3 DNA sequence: TGTGCCAGCAGCCTGGGGGAGGATACGCAGTATTTT. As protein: CASSLGEDTQYF.

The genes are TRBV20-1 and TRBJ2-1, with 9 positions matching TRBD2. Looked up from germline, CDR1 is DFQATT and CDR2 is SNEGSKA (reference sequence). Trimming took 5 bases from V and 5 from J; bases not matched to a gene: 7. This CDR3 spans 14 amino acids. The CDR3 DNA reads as TGCAGTGCTCGTCGACTAGCGGAGCACAATGAGCAGTTCTTC. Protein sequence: CSARRLAEHNEQFF.

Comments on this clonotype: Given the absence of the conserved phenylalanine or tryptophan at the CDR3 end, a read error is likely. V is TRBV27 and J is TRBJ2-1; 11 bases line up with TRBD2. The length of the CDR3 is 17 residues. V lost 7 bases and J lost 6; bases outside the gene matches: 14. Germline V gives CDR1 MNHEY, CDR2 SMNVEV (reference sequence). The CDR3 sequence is CASNLGTGTSGANEQFL. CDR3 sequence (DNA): TGTGCCAGCAACCTCGGTACTGGGACTAGCGGAGCCAATGAGCAGTTCCTC.

The CDR3 nucleotides read TGTGCCAGCAACCGGGGGCCTATTGGAAACACCATATATTTT. Translated: CASNRGPIGNTIYF. The chain is built from TRBV28 and TRBJ1-3; tentatively, D is TRBD1 (6 bases). CDR1 and CDR2 (germline): MDHEN, SYDVKM. CDR3 length: 14 residues. V shed 7 bases and J shed 3 bases, with 13 bases lying between them.

The CDR3 spells CASSLWEQGTYEQYF. The CDR3, as DNA: TGTGCCAGCAGTTTATGGGAACAGGGTACCTACGAGCAGTACTTC. This chain connects TRBV28 to TRBJ2-7, with D perhaps matching TRBD1 (6 bases). The V and J ends lost 0 bases and 2 bases respectively, with 11 bases between them. The CDR3 is made up of 15 amino acids. Germline V gene lookup returns CDR1 MDHEN and CDR2 SYDVKM.

The CDR3 region is CASSPEGGRASRRQFF. CDR3 bases: TGTGCCAGCAGTCCCGAGGGCGGGAGGGCCTCGAGGAGGCAGTTCTTC. J is TRBJ2-1 and V is TRBV6-1; 9 bases align to TRBD2. Germline loops: CDR1 MNHNS, CDR2 SASEGT. With 5 bases clipped from V and 12 bases from J, the junction kept 17 bases outside the gene matches. This CDR3 comprises 16 residues.

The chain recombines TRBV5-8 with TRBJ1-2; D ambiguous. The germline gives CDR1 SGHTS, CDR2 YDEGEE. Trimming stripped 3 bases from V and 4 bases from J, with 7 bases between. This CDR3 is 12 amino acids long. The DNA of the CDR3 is TGTGCCAGCAGCTCCTCGAGCTATGGCTACACCTTC. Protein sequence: CASSSSSYGYTF.

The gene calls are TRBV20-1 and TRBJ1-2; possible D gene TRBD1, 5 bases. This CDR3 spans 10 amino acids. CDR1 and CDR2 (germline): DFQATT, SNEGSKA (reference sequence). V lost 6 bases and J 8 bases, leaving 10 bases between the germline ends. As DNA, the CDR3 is TGCAGTGCCAGGACAAGCGGCTACACCTTC. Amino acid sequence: CSARTSGYTF.

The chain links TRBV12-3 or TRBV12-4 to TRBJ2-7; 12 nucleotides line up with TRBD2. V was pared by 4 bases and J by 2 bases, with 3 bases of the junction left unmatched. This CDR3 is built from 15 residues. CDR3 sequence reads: CASSSRTSGTYEQYF. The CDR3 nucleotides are TGTGCCAGCAGTTCTAGGACTAGCGGGACCTACGAGCAGTACTTC.

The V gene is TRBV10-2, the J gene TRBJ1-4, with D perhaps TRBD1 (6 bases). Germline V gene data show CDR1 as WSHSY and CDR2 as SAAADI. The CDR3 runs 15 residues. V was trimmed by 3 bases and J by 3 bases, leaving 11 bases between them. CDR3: CASSEPQGPNEKLFF. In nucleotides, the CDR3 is TGCGCCAGCAGTGAACCACAGGGACCTAATGAAAAACTGTTTTTT.

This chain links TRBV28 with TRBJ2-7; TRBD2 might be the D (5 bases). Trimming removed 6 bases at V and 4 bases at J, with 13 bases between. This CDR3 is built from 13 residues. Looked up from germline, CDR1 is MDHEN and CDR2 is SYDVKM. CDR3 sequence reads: CASRLSVGYEQYF. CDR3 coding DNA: TGTGCCAGCAGACTTAGCGTTGGGTACGAGCAGTACTTC.

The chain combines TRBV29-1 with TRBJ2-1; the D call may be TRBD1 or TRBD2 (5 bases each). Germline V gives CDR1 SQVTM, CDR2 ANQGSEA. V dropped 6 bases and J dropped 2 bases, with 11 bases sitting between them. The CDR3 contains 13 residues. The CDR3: CSVRDGAYNEQFF. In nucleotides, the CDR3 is TGCAGCGTGAGGGACGGCGCCTACAATGAGCAGTTCTTC.

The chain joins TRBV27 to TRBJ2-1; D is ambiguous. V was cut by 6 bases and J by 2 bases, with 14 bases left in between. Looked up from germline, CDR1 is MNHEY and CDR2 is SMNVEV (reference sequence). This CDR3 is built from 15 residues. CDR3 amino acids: CASSRRSPAYNEQFF. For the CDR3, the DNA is TGTGCCAGCAGCCGCCGGAGTCCTGCCTACAATGAGCAGTTCTTC.